The 17 T cell receptor beta chains listed next were all sequenced from one sample in a study of identical twins. TCRdb reprocessed the 5' RACE reads via MiXCR and lists one record per CDR3 protein. The profile shows hundreds of thousands of distinct CDR3 sequences, roughly an eighth of them singletons. These data were also reused for a study on yellow fever vaccine responses in identical twins.

The sample consisted of PBMCs. These receptors originate from a woman aged 18 to 35 in good health.

This clonotype was picked up a small number of times. The rearrangement joins TRBV9 to TRBJ2-5, with D possibly TRBD2 on 6 matching bases. CDR1 is SGDLS and CDR2 is YYNGEE in the germline V gene. The ends were cut back, 0 bases at V and 0 bases at J, with 9 bases in the middle. The CDR3 loop spans 15 amino acids. The CDR3 nucleotides read TGTGCCAGCAGCGTAGCTGGGGGGAACCAAGAGACCCAGTACTTC. It yields the protein CASSVAGGNQETQYF.

Only a few counts were recorded for this clonotype. CDR3 protein: CASSQEFDSYNEQFF. CDR3 DNA sequence: TGTGCCAGCAGCCAAGAGTTCGACTCCTACAATGAGCAGTTCTTC. The chain is built from TRBV4-2 and TRBJ2-1; D ambiguous. CDR1 is LGHNA, CDR2 YNFKEQ, per germline. Trimming removed 0 bases at V and 0 bases at J, with 6 bases between. The CDR3 has 15 residues.

The rearrangement uses TRBV14 and TRBJ2-3; D call uncertain. Germline-derived CDR1 and CDR2 are SGHDN and FVKESK. V lost 0 bases, J lost 7 bases, and 5 bases lay in between. This CDR3 region has 12 residues. CDR3 sequence reads: CASSQDRHTQYF. The CDR3 DNA is TGTGCCAGCAGCCAAGATAGGCATACGCAGTATTTT.

The chain joins TRBV21-1 to TRBJ2-7. TRBV21-1 is a documented pseudogene. The CDR3 totals 15 residues. The CDR3 loop is CASSKPDSTDFQQYV. Here the CDR3 DNA reads TGTGCCAGCAGCAAACCCGACTCGACTGACTTCCAGCAGTACGTC.

This clonotype was found many times. The genes are TRBV12-3 or TRBV12-4 and TRBJ2-3; D perhaps matches TRBD1 (6 bases). The CDR3 covers 15 residues. Deletions cut 5 bases from V and 3 bases from J, with 15 bases between. The CDR3 DNA is TGTGCCAGCAGTCCACAGGGTGTGTGGACAGATACGCAGTATTTT. Translation gives CASSPQGVWTDTQYF.

This clonotype was recorded many times. The CDR3 sequence: CASSRRGEKLFF. For the CDR3, the DNA is TGTGCCAGCAGCCGGAGGGGGGAAAAACTGTTTTTT. The chain employs TRBV12-3 or TRBV12-4 and TRBJ1-4; D is perhaps TRBD1 (6 bases). The CDR3 length is 12 residues. V gave up 6 bases and J gave up 8 bases, with 10 bases separating them.

V usage is TRBV7-9 and J usage is TRBJ1-1; tentative D call: TRBD1 (5 bases). The CDR3 covers 17 residues. Trimming removed 3 bases from V and 3 bases from J, with 20 bases in between. Germline lookup yields CDR1 SEHNR and CDR2 FQNEAQ (reference sequence). The CDR3, as DNA: TGTGCCAGCAGCTTCCGGGACCTAATCCGGGTGGACACTGAAGCTTTCTTT. Encoded protein: CASSFRDLIRVDTEAFF.

The chain is built from TRBV20-1 and TRBJ2-7; the D gene could be TRBD1 or TRBD2 (5 bases each). The CDR3 is made up of 10 amino acids. Trimming shortened V by 7 bases and J by 6 bases, and 10 bases separated the two germline ends. Per germline, CDR1 DFQATT and CDR2 SNEGSKA (reference sequence). The CDR3 here is CSGGGLEQYV. CDR3 coding DNA: TGCAGTGGGGGCGGGCTCGAGCAGTACGTC.

The rearrangement uses TRBV29-1 and TRBJ1-2; D unclear. V lost 4 bases to trimming and J lost 0 bases, with 6 bases between them. The germline V gene has CDR1 SQVTM and CDR2 ANQGSEA. The CDR3 loop spans 12 amino acids. CDR3 coding DNA: TGCAGCGTTGTCAGCCCTAACTATGGCTACACCTTC. Protein: CSVVSPNYGYTF.

The chain links TRBV12-3 or TRBV12-4 to TRBJ1-4; D perhaps matches TRBD1 (5 bases). V was cut by 8 bases and J by 3 bases, with 13 bases left in between. CDR3 length: 14 residues. CDR3: CASRGARPNEKLFF. Here the CDR3 DNA reads TGTGCCAGCCGTGGGGCACGCCCTAATGAAAAACTGTTTTTT.

This clonotype was detected many times. The chain combines TRBV7-9 with TRBJ2-5, with a weak D call TRBD2 (6 bases). Germline CDR1 and CDR2: SEHNR and FQNEAQ (reference sequence). Trimming cost V 4 bases and J 4 bases, with 13 bases left between them. The CDR3 sequence is 14 residues long. The CDR3 DNA reads as TGTGCCAGCAGCTCGGACTACGAGGGAGAGACCCAGTACTTC. It specifies CASSSDYEGETQYF.

This clonotype was counted between two and nine times. The rearrangement links TRBV24-1 to TRBJ2-5; D is perhaps TRBD1 or TRBD2 (7 bases each). CDR3 size: 14 residues. The germline V gene has CDR1 KGHDR and CDR2 SFDVKD. V lost 9 bases to trimming and J lost 4 bases, with 17 bases between them. The CDR3 protein is CATAGGQGGETQYF. The DNA of the CDR3 is TGTGCCACCGCCGGGGGGCAGGGGGGAGAGACCCAGTACTTC.

The chain joins TRBV12-3 or TRBV12-4 to TRBJ2-5, with D possibly being TRBD1 (8 bases). The ends were cut back, 4 bases at V and 4 bases at J, with 16 bases in the middle. The length of the CDR3 is 15 residues. CDR3: CASSSEYRGGETQYF. CDR3 bases: TGTGCCAGCAGTTCAGAGTACAGGGGGGGAGAGACCCAGTACTTC.

This clonotype was observed a handful of times. The V and J genes are TRBV6-4 and TRBJ2-3; D is perhaps TRBD1 (6 bases). Germline CDR1 MRHNA, CDR2 SNTAGT. V was clipped by 4 bases and J by 3 bases, with 11 bases between them. The CDR3 runs to 14 residues. The chain's CDR3 is CASSAGESTDTQYF. CDR3 bases: TGTGCCAGCAGTGCAGGGGAGAGTACAGATACGCAGTATTTT.

The chain is built from TRBV15 and TRBJ2-5, with D possibly matching TRBD2 (7 bases). The ends were cut back, 5 bases at V and 0 bases at J, with 16 bases in the middle. Looked up from germline, CDR1 is LNHNV and CDR2 is YYDKDF (reference sequence). The CDR3 runs 16 residues. CDR3 bases: TGTGCCACCAGCCCACTGGGGGGGGGCTACCAAGAGACCCAGTACTTC. It translates to CATSPLGGGYQETQYF.

Only a few counts were recorded for this clonotype. This chain uses TRBV20-1 with TRBJ1-3; 10 nucleotides line up with TRBD1. V was pared by 4 bases and J by 0 bases, with 6 bases of the junction left unmatched. CDR3 size: 16 residues. CDR1 is DFQATT, CDR2 SNEGSKA, per germline (reference sequence). For the CDR3, the DNA is TGCAGTGCTATTTCCGGGACAGGGGCCTCTGGAAACACCATATATTTT. Amino acid sequence: CSAISGTGASGNTIYF.

The gene calls are TRBV29-1 and TRBJ2-7; D possibly corresponds to TRBD1 (6 bases). The CDR3 has 13 residues. Trimming removed 6 bases from V and 5 bases from J, with 17 bases in between. The V gene's germline CDR1 is SQVTM and CDR2 ANQGSEA. Written as DNA, the CDR3 is TGCAGCGTCCAAACAGGGAAATTCCACGAGCAGTACGTC. It is translated as CSVQTGKFHEQYV.